The next 4 T cell receptor beta chains were all read from a single sample in a study of T cell repertoires in cytomegalovirus infection. Their antigens are not known. Each CDR3 protein is one row after TCRdb ran MiXCR on the reads. The data show approximately 300,000 distinct CDR3 sequences, roughly 25% seen once. This specimen consisted of cultured PBMCs, obtained from culture after CMV antigen stimulation. All receptors come from a human donor in good health (CMV status not recorded). Some clones in this sample may be carry-over from other donors' samples.

This clonotype was observed at least ten times. The chain couples TRBV7-2 to TRBJ1-1; a weak D match, TRBD1 (5 bases). This CDR3 is built from 14 residues. Trimming took 3 bases from V and 2 from J, leaving 10 bases between them. Germline V gene sequence: CDR1 SGHTA, CDR2 FQGNSA. The CDR3 coding sequence is TGTGCCAGCAGCTTTCCCAGGGACAACACTGAAGCTTTCTTT. It translates to CASSFPRDNTEAFF.

There are many counts of this clonotype. Because the CDR3's place on the DNA is in doubt, the DNA is left out and the CDR3 is given as listed by TCRdb. The chain recombines TRBV7-4 with TRBJ2-6; whether TRBD2, the table's D call, matches the DNA was not checked. Germline values: CDR1 SGHVT, CDR2 SQSDAQ. The CDR3 is 23 residues long, counting both termini. CDR3 amino acids: CASSNHFGAGGLAGGSGANVLTF.

The rearrangement uses TRBV27 and TRBJ2-1; D gene uncertain. The CDR3 has 14 residues. With 6 bases removed from V and 1 base from J, the gap between germline ends came to 10 bases. Germline CDR1 and CDR2: MNHEY and SMNVEV (reference sequence). The DNA for the CDR3 is TGTGCCAGCAGGGGCGTGGGGTCCTACAATGAGCAGTTCTTC. Residues: CASRGVGSYNEQFF.

Ten or more counts support this clonotype. The CDR3 nucleotides are TGTGCCAGCAGTCCCCAAGCGAGACACTTCACAGATACGCAGTATTTT. Its protein product is CASSPQARHFTDTQYF. V is TRBV27 and J is TRBJ2-3; no clear D gene. This CDR3 is built from 16 residues. Between the trimmed V and J ends, which lost 5 bases and 2 bases, there was a span of 17 bases. Looked up from germline, CDR1 is MNHEY and CDR2 is SMNVEV (reference sequence).